This entry lists 20 T cell receptor beta chains sequenced from one sample in a study of lymphopenia after photon versus proton radiotherapy. The assay was immunoSEQ multiplex PCR, and TCRdb's table has in-frame clones only and misses some. The data show about 30,000 clones, approximately 95% seen once. Specimen: peripheral blood, collected from a patient treated with photon-based radiotherapy. These receptors all stem from a woman aged 45-60 years with cholangiocarcinoma.

This clone appeared a single time. The junction departs from germline at one end; a sequencing error may be responsible. This chain connects TRBV27 to TRBJ1-5; 8 bases fit TRBD1. The CDR3 is 11 amino acids. Germline CDR1 reads MNHEY; CDR2 reads SMNVEV (reference sequence). The CDR3 spells CASSPRQGRLF. CDR3 in DNA: TGTGCCAGCAGTCCGCGACAGGGGCGGCTTTTT.

The rearrangement joins TRBV14 to TRBJ2-2; D may be TRBD1 or TRBD2 (6 bases each). The CDR3 covers 15 residues. V was cut by 2 bases and J by 4 bases, with 11 bases left in between. Germline CDR1 SGHDN, CDR2 FVKESK. The CDR3 nucleotides read TGTGCCAGCAGCCAATACGGGGGCGGCACCGGGGAGCTGTTTTTT. The encoded protein is CASSQYGGGTGELFF.

The genes are TRBV19 and TRBJ1-4, with D maybe TRBD1 (5 bases). The V end lost 6 bases, the J end lost 4 bases, and 15 bases lay between the germline ends. Germline loops: CDR1 LNHDA, CDR2 SQIVND (reference sequence). The length of the CDR3 is 15 residues. This chain's CDR3 is CASSPIRGDNEKLFF. The CDR3 coding sequence is TGTGCCAGTAGCCCCATCCGGGGGGATAATGAAAAACTGTTTTTT.

V and J are TRBV5-1 and TRBJ2-2; perhaps TRBD1 as D (5 bases). Germline CDR1 SGHRS, CDR2 YFSETQ. The germline V and J ends were trimmed by 2 bases and 3 bases, with 8 bases remaining between them. This CDR3 has 14 residues. Here the CDR3 DNA reads TGCGCCAGCAGCTTTACAGGATACACCGGGGAGCTGTTTTTT. Its protein product is CASSFTGYTGELFF.

This chain joins TRBV25-1 and TRBJ1-2; TRBD1 is a possible D gene (6 bases). V was cut by 4 bases and J by 2 bases, with 8 bases left in between. Germline V lookup: CDR1 MGHDK, CDR2 SYGVNS. The CDR3 contains 13 residues. CDR3 sequence: CASSGTGNYGYTF. CDR3 sequence (DNA): TGTGCCAGCAGTGGCACAGGGAACTATGGCTACACCTTC.

The chain joins TRBV10-3 to TRBJ2-2; the match to TRBD1 covers 8 bases. V was clipped by 7 bases and J by 4 bases; unmatched bases: 14. The germline V gene encodes CDR1 ENHRY and CDR2 SYGVKD. The CDR3 has 17 residues. CDR3 nucleotides: TGTGCCATCAACTCCGACGCAGGGGGCGCGGGCACCGGGGAGCTGTTTTTT. Translated: CAINSDAGGAGTGELFF.

The chain has TRBV6-6 and TRBJ1-2; D is perhaps TRBD1 (5 bases). The V end lost 11 bases, the J end lost 0 bases, and 19 bases lay between the germline ends. From germline, CDR1 is MNHNY and CDR2 SVGAGI (reference sequence). The CDR3 extends over 15 amino acids. CDR3 in amino acids: CAGSLGGSSNYGYTF. In DNA form, the CDR3 reads TGTGCCGGGTCCCTGGGGGGATCCTCTAACTATGGCTACACCTTC.

V is TRBV4-1 and J is TRBJ2-5; weak D call: TRBD2 (6 bases). Per the germline V gene, CDR1 is MGHRA and CDR2 is YSYEKL. This CDR3 comprises 14 residues. V dropped 6 bases and J dropped 1 base, with 12 bases sitting between them. The CDR3 bases are TGCGCCAGCAGAGACTCGGGACTCCAAGAGACCCAGTACTTC. Its translation is CASRDSGLQETQYF.

Concerning this clone itself: The germline gene is not matched at one end of the junction; a read error may be the cause. V usage is TRBV7-7 and J usage is TRBJ2-5; 9 bases align to TRBD1. Per the germline V gene, CDR1 is SSHAT and CDR2 is FNYEAQ (reference sequence). The CDR3 spans 16 residues. The CDR3: CASSLATGGRQETQYF. CDR3 bases: TGTGCTAGCAGCTTAGCGACAGGGGGGAGGCAAGAGACCCAGTACTTC.

The V and J genes are TRBV19 and TRBJ1-4; 9 bases align to TRBD1. V was pared by 3 bases and J by 2 bases, with 19 bases of the junction left unmatched. CDR3 size: 21 residues. Germline assignment: CDR1 LNHDA and CDR2 SQIVND (reference sequence). CDR3 in DNA: TGTGCCAGTAGTATCTCTCTCGTCGGGACAGGGATCGGGTTGACTAATGAAAAACTGTTTTTT. This codes for CASSISLVGTGIGLTNEKLFF.

CDR3 sequence: CASSSGTVSGNTIYF. As DNA, the CDR3 is TGCGCCAGCAGCTCTGGGACAGTATCTGGAAACACCATATATTTT. The chain recombines TRBV5-1 with TRBJ1-3; 7 nucleotides align to TRBD1. Unmatched junction bases numbered 4, after V lost 3 bases and J lost 1 base. The CDR3 sequence is 15 residues long. In germline, CDR1 is SGHRS, CDR2 YFSETQ.

J is TRBJ2-3 and V is TRBV19; no definite D call. The CDR3 sequence is 12 residues long. Germline V gene lookup returns CDR1 LNHDA and CDR2 SQIVND (reference sequence). V dropped 5 bases and J dropped 6 bases, with 9 bases sitting between them. The CDR3 loop is CASSSRWDTQYF. As DNA, the CDR3 is TGTGCCAGTAGTTCACGCTGGGATACGCAGTATTTT.

The V call is TRBV7-9, the J call TRBJ1-1; D gene ambiguous. Germline V gene data show CDR1 as SEHNR and CDR2 as FQNEAQ (reference sequence). The CDR3 contains 13 residues. V lost 5 bases to trimming and J lost 2 bases, with 9 bases between them. The CDR3 DNA reads TGTGCCAGCAGCCCCGGATTAAACACTGAAGCTTTCTTT. Its translation: CASSPGLNTEAFF.

The V and J genes are TRBV10-2 and TRBJ2-5, with TRBD2 identical over 9 bases. The CDR3 consists of 13 residues. From germline, CDR1 is WSHSY and CDR2 SAAADI. Trimming at V came to 7 bases and at J to 5 bases, leaving 5 bases not matched to a gene. The CDR3 protein is CASTSGVVETQYF. CDR3 in DNA: TGCGCCAGCACTAGCGGGGTTGTTGAGACCCAGTACTTC.

The genes are TRBV5-6 and TRBJ1-2; D is unclear. Trimming removed 2 bases at V and 0 bases at J, with 20 bases between. The CDR3 contains 18 residues. Looked up from germline, CDR1 is SGHDT and CDR2 is YYEEEE. The CDR3 region has the DNA TGTGCCAGCAGCTTATCATTCGCCGACCGAGAGCCTAACTATGGCTACACCTTC. Amino acids: CASSLSFADREPNYGYTF.

The V gene is TRBV10-1, the J gene TRBJ2-7, with D perhaps matching TRBD2 (5 bases). The V and J ends lost 6 bases and 0 bases respectively, with 15 bases between them. Looked up from germline, CDR1 is WNHNN and CDR2 is SYGVQD (reference sequence). There are 15 residues in the CDR3. The CDR3 sequence: CASRPRENSSYEQYF. CDR3 sequence (DNA): TGCGCCAGCAGACCCCGGGAAAATAGCTCCTACGAGCAGTACTTC.

V gene TRBV18 combines with J gene TRBJ1-1; 8 bases agree with TRBD1. This CDR3 spans 17 amino acids. V lost 0 bases and J lost 1; bases outside the gene matches: 7. CDR1 KGHSH and CDR2 LQKENI come from the germline V gene. In DNA, the CDR3 is TGTGCCAGCTCACCACCCAATGCAGGGGGCAGGAACACTGAAGCTTTCTTT. Residues: CASSPPNAGGRNTEAFF.

This chain joins TRBV11-2 and TRBJ2-7; TRBD1 aligns across 8 bases. Germline V lookup: CDR1 SGHAT, CDR2 FQNNGV. The CDR3 is 14 amino acids. V was clipped by 6 bases and J by 4 bases; unmatched bases: 8. DNA for the CDR3: TGTGCCAGCAGACCAGGGGGCGGTCAATACGAGCAGTACTTC. Encoded protein: CASRPGGGQYEQYF.

The genes are TRBV7-8 and TRBJ2-7; TRBD1 or TRBD2 may be the D gene (5 bases each). CDR1 SGHVS and CDR2 FQNEAQ come from the germline V gene. Trimming cost V 5 bases and J 1 base, with 15 bases left between them. The CDR3 totals 15 residues. The CDR3 loop reads CASSEPAGGSYEQYF. The DNA for the CDR3 is TGTGCCAGCAGCGAACCCGCTGGGGGATCCTACGAGCAGTACTTC.

The chain couples TRBV5-6 to TRBJ1-5, with 9 positions matching TRBD1. The germline V gene encodes CDR1 SGHDT and CDR2 YYEEEE. The ends lost 2 bases at V and 1 base at J; junction bases unmatched: 1. The CDR3 sequence is 15 residues long. The CDR3 DNA reads TGTGCCAGCAGCTTAGGACAGGGGAGCAATCAGCCCCAGCATTTT. Translation: CASSLGQGSNQPQHF.